These T cell receptor beta chains were read from a single sample in a study of control samples from healthy donors and cancer patients. The assay was immunoSEQ multiplex PCR, and TCRdb's table has in-frame clones only and misses some. Of some 130,000 clones listed, more than 85% are singletons. Sequencing was carried out using blood. The receptors shown here come from a man between 18 and 29 years old in good health. Both conserved end residues are part of each CDR3. Fields, in order: V gene, J gene, clone size, CDR3 protein. Clone size is not always given. Where it is, it says once, few, many or a class for expanded clones.

v_gene: TRBV7-9; j_gene: TRBJ1-1; abundance: NA; CDR3aa: CASSLDDRVRNTEAFF
v_gene: TRBV6-5; j_gene: TRBJ2-1; abundance: NA; CDR3aa: CASSYDASGGAMEQFF
v_gene: TRBV7-2; j_gene: TRBJ2-3; abundance: NA; CDR3aa: CASSRTSGTDTQYF
v_gene: TRBV5-4; j_gene: TRBJ1-2; abundance: NA; CDR3aa: CASSNAGDGATVNYGYTF
v_gene: TRBV2; j_gene: TRBJ1-1; abundance: once; CDR3aa: CASSPLGPQNTEAFF
v_gene: TRBV10-3; j_gene: TRBJ2-3; abundance: few; CDR3aa: CAISDGGSGGLTDTQYF
v_gene: TRBV29-1; j_gene: TRBJ1-1; abundance: few; CDR3aa: CSVRGRGHTEAFF
v_gene: TRBV2; j_gene: TRBJ1-2; abundance: NA; CDR3aa: CAGGTGFNYGYTF
v_gene: TRBV20-1; j_gene: TRBJ1-2; abundance: once; CDR3aa: CSAKRNYGYTF
v_gene: TRBV6-5; j_gene: TRBJ2-7; abundance: NA; CDR3aa: CASRVGTSYEQYF
v_gene: TRBV30; j_gene: TRBJ2-1; abundance: NA; CDR3aa: CAWSLAGGTYNEQFF
v_gene: TRBV11-2; j_gene: TRBJ1-1; abundance: few; CDR3aa: CASSKRTAADTEAFF
v_gene: TRBV25-1; j_gene: TRBJ2-7; abundance: NA; CDR3aa: CASSASGTGPPYF
v_gene: TRBV5-6; j_gene: TRBJ1-1; abundance: NA; CDR3aa: CASSLATFEAFF
v_gene: TRBV2; j_gene: TRBJ2-7; abundance: NA; CDR3aa: CASSEDVGTYEQYF
v_gene: TRBV6-5; j_gene: TRBJ2-7; abundance: NA; CDR3aa: CASSYAGGSYEQYF
v_gene: TRBV20-1; j_gene: TRBJ2-3; abundance: NA; CDR3aa: CSASASRGPDTQYF
v_gene: TRBV5-1; j_gene: TRBJ1-3; abundance: NA; CDR3aa: CASKGANSGNTIYF
v_gene: TRBV6-5; j_gene: TRBJ1-1; abundance: NA; CDR3aa: CASSFTPQTPLKAFF
v_gene: TRBV7-9; j_gene: TRBJ1-2; abundance: NA; CDR3aa: CASSNQGAIGYTF
v_gene: TRBV24-1; j_gene: TRBJ1-5; abundance: NA; CDR3aa: CATSDLLRDREPQHF
v_gene: TRBV7-8; j_gene: TRBJ2-7; abundance: NA; CDR3aa: CASRRMSGYEQYF
v_gene: TRBV7-8; j_gene: TRBJ1-2; abundance: NA; CDR3aa: CASNPGTPGNYGYTF
v_gene: TRBV7-9; j_gene: TRBJ2-7; abundance: once; CDR3aa: CASSEPDRDVNYEQYF
v_gene: TRBV6-5; j_gene: TRBJ1-5; abundance: NA; CDR3aa: CASSLSTGMSGQHF
v_gene: TRBV6-5; j_gene: TRBJ1-2; abundance: NA; CDR3aa: CASTRTGYGYTF
v_gene: TRBV7-3; j_gene: TRBJ2-5; abundance: NA; CDR3aa: CASSSGPSQGETQYF
v_gene: TRBV18; j_gene: TRBJ2-7; abundance: NA; CDR3aa: CASSDRTDSYEQYF
v_gene: TRBV3-1/TRBV3-2; j_gene: TRBJ2-2; abundance: NA; CDR3aa: CASGWTGLRAGELFF
v_gene: TRBV30; j_gene: TRBJ1-1; abundance: NA; CDR3aa: CAWSLLGGTTEAFF
v_gene: TRBV5-1; j_gene: TRBJ2-7; abundance: few; CDR3aa: CASSLRSGRNYEQYF
v_gene: TRBV6-5; j_gene: TRBJ2-7; abundance: NA; CDR3aa: CASSKGIHEQYF
v_gene: TRBV6-6; j_gene: TRBJ2-3; abundance: NA; CDR3aa: CASTQSGDTQYF
v_gene: TRBV11-2; j_gene: TRBJ1-6; abundance: once; CDR3aa: CASSLGRLSSYNSPLHF
v_gene: TRBV10-2; j_gene: TRBJ1-6; abundance: NA; CDR3aa: CASSESLSSYNSPLHF
v_gene: TRBV7-3; j_gene: TRBJ1-6; abundance: NA; CDR3aa: CASSLQGTYNSPLHF
v_gene: TRBV2; j_gene: TRBJ1-4; abundance: NA; CDR3aa: CASSASDATNEKLFF
v_gene: TRBV24-1; j_gene: TRBJ2-3; abundance: NA; CDR3aa: CATSDRQGTTDTQYF
v_gene: TRBV14; j_gene: TRBJ1-6; abundance: NA; CDR3aa: CASSQDRALGNSPLHF
v_gene: TRBV18; j_gene: TRBJ2-1; abundance: once; CDR3aa: CASSSLAGGTEQFF
v_gene: TRBV12-5; j_gene: TRBJ2-2; abundance: NA; CDR3aa: CASGFNPEELFF
v_gene: TRBV5-4; j_gene: TRBJ1-3; abundance: NA; CDR3aa: CASSRGGPTGGNTIYF
v_gene: TRBV7-9; j_gene: TRBJ2-5; abundance: NA; CDR3aa: CASSGRTSFEETQYF
v_gene: TRBV19; j_gene: TRBJ1-5; abundance: NA; CDR3aa: CASSPDTFSNQPQHF
v_gene: TRBV7-9; j_gene: TRBJ1-5; abundance: NA; CDR3aa: CASSLDSGKYSNQPQHF
v_gene: TRBV7-2; j_gene: TRBJ1-5; abundance: NA; CDR3aa: CASSLGVDQPQHF
v_gene: TRBV7-9; j_gene: TRBJ2-1; abundance: once; CDR3aa: CASSKTGYEQFF